This T cell receptor (beta chain) was recovered during a study of Graves' ophthalmopathy and Graves' hyperthyroidism. Across the whole study: Pretreatment peripheral blood was obtained at initial diagnosis.

Per the germline V gene, CDR1 is SNHLY and CDR2 is FYNNEI. The trim removed 4 bases at V and 2 bases at J, leaving 4 bases unmatched. The CDR3 contains 14 residues. In this cohort, patients with other autoimmune diseases, uncontrolled infections, pregnancy or lactation were excluded. Sampling over 8 ml of fresh peripheral blood provided the PBMCs. Investigators amplified TCR beta CDR3 regions from RNA transcripts. The first round was an RT-PCR with HTBI primers, and the second round was a multiplex PCR. TCRdb used MiXCR to reprocess the multiplex PCR reads, holding one entry per CDR3 protein. The repertoire includes 170,000 or so distinct CDR3 sequences, roughly two fifths of them detected once, and under 7% sits in the top ten.

What was sequenced was peripheral blood. This chain connects TRBV2 to TRBJ2-7; 8 bases fit TRBD1. The clonotype was recovered from a middle-aged woman with Graves' ophthalmopathy. CDR3 loop: CASSGGQVPYEQYF. The CDR3 DNA reads as TGTGCCAGCAGTGGGGGACAGGTCCCCTACGAGCAGTACTTC.